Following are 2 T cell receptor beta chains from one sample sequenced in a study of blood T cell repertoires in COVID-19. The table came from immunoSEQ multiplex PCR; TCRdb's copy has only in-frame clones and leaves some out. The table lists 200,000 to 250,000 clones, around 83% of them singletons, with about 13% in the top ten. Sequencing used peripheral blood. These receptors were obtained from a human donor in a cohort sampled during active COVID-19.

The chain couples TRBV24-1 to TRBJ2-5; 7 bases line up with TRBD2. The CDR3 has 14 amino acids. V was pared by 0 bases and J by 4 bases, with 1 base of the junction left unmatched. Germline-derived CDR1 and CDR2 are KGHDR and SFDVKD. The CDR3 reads CATSDLKRGETQYF. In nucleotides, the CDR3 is TGTGCCACCAGTGATTTGAAGCGGGGAGAGACCCAGTACTTC.

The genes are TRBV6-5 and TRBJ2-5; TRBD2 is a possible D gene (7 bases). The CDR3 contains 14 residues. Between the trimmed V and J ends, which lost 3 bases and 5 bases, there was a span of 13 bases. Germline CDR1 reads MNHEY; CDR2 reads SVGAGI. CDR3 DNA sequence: TGTGCCAGCAGTTATGGGGGGGGCGGGGAGACCCAGTACTTC. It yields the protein CASSYGGGGETQYF.